Below, 13 T cell receptor beta chains from the same sample are listed, as sequenced in a study of T cells in Graves' hyperthyroidism and ophthalmopathy (dated by TCRdb to about 2019). The library was obtained by multiplex PCR. Sequenced on an Illumina HiSeq 2000. The TCR beta CDR3 regions were amplified from the RNA transcripts. A first-round RT-PCR of the TCR CDR3 used the HTBI primer set with the Qiagen OneStep RT-PCR kit. Starting from the raw public reads, TCRdb applied fastp trimming at Q25, assembled clones with MiXCR and retained in-frame beta chains. Under each unique CDR3 protein, matching rows form one entry showing the most common genes and DNA. This sample lists 280,000 or so distinct CDR3 sequences; 20% to 25% were detected once. 25% to 30% of the sample lies in the top ten. Sequencing input: blood. The receptors were sampled from a man aged 40-55 years with Graves' hyperthyroidism that later progressed to Graves' ophthalmopathy.

This clonotype was found many times. The chain couples TRBV2 to TRBJ1-1; 7 bases align to TRBD1. The CDR3 has 19 amino acids. The V and J ends lost 3 bases and 1 base, in that order; junction bases with no gene match: 17. Looked up from germline, CDR1 is SNHLY and CDR2 is FYNNEI. The DNA for the CDR3 is TGTGCCAGCAGTGATCTAGGACTTCTTCTCAACAGGGGGAACACTGAAGCTTTCTTT. It encodes CASSDLGLLLNRGNTEAFF.

The chain employs TRBV20-1 and TRBJ2-7; D tentatively reads TRBD1 or TRBD2 (5 bases each). V gave up 3 bases and J gave up 6 bases, with 15 bases separating them. The CDR3 has 13 amino acids. From germline, CDR1 is DFQATT and CDR2 SNEGSKA (reference sequence). The CDR3 DNA sequence: TGCAGTGCTAGGGGGCCAGAGGGACGCGAGCAGTACTTC. It codes for CSARGPEGREQYF.

As regards this clonotype: It may be a read error: a sequence one base away is much more abundant. The gene calls are TRBV3-1 and TRBJ1-1; 8 bases line up with TRBD1. V was pared by 11 bases and J by 9 bases, with 8 bases of the junction left unmatched. The CDR3 has 11 residues. Germline CDR1 and CDR2: LGHDT and YNNKEL (reference sequence). CDR3 nucleotides: TGTGCCTCTCAGGGGGCTTCTAAAGCTTTCTTT. It translates to CASQGASKAFF.

The chain recombines TRBV6-1 with TRBJ2-5, with 11 bases matching TRBD2. V trimming: 6 bases; J trimming: 5 bases; junction bases outside the gene matches: 5. This CDR3 has 14 residues. Germline V gives CDR1 MNHNS, CDR2 SASEGT. CDR3 in amino acids: CASRALAGGETQYF. The CDR3, as DNA: TGTGCCAGCAGGGCTCTAGCGGGAGGTGAGACCCAGTACTTC.

The chain joins TRBV7-2 to TRBJ2-5; D gene uncertain. Germline V gene lookup returns CDR1 SGHTA and CDR2 FQGNSA. Deletions cut 1 base from V and 4 bases from J, with 10 bases between. This CDR3 region has 14 residues. CDR3 loop: CASSLEGSRETQYF. DNA for the CDR3: TGTGCCAGCAGCTTAGAAGGGTCTCGAGAGACCCAGTACTTC.

This clonotype showed up many times. The rearrangement joins TRBV20-1 to TRBJ1-5; a possible D gene is TRBD1 (5 bases). The germline V gene encodes CDR1 DFQATT and CDR2 SNEGSKA (reference sequence). The CDR3 covers 13 residues. V shed 4 bases and J shed 7 bases, with 14 bases lying between them. DNA for the CDR3: TGCAGTGCTAACCGAGACAGTCAACAGCCCCAGCATTTT. This codes for CSANRDSQQPQHF.

This clonotype was counted at least ten times. The chain combines TRBV18 with TRBJ2-7; 7 bases agree with TRBD1. Germline V lookup: CDR1 KGHSH, CDR2 LQKENI. V lost 5 bases to trimming and J lost 4 bases; unmatched junction nucleotides: 8. The CDR3 sequence is 14 residues long. CDR3 nucleotides: TGTGCCAGCTCAAGAGGGGGCTGGGAATACGAGCAGTACTTC. Amino acids: CASSRGGWEYEQYF.

This clonotype was recorded many times. The gene calls are TRBV20-1 and TRBJ2-7; 9 positions match TRBD2. The junction had 6 bases not matched to a gene; V was cut back by 0 bases and J by 0 bases. CDR3 length: 16 residues. Germline CDR1 DFQATT, CDR2 SNEGSKA (reference sequence). The CDR3 region is CSARDLTSGFSYEQYF. The CDR3 coding sequence is TGCAGTGCTAGAGATTTGACTAGCGGATTCTCCTACGAGCAGTACTTC.

The table lists this clonotype with many counts. The chain uses TRBV2 and TRBJ2-2, with D uncertain. The CDR3 runs to 14 residues. Between the trimmed V and J ends, which lost 2 bases and 5 bases, there was a span of 9 bases. CDR1 and CDR2 from the germline V gene are SNHLY and FYNNEI. The CDR3 here is CASSESRSTGELFF. Here the CDR3 DNA reads TGTGCCAGCAGTGAATCGCGGTCGACCGGGGAGCTGTTTTTT.

This clonotype has a count of ten or more. V usage is TRBV27 and J usage is TRBJ2-5; D gene ambiguous. Per the germline V gene, CDR1 is MNHEY and CDR2 is SMNVEV (reference sequence). This CDR3 region has 14 residues. Trimming took 5 bases from V and 1 from J, leaving 11 bases between them. CDR3 nucleotides: TGTGCCAGCAGTCCCCTTTCGAGCCAAGAGACCCAGTACTTC. It codes for CASSPLSSQETQYF.

This chain uses TRBV7-9 with TRBJ1-2; D perhaps matches TRBD1 (5 bases). CDR3 length: 15 residues. V was clipped by 3 bases and J by 6 bases, with 17 bases between them. The germline CDR1 and CDR2 sequences are SEHNR and FQNEAQ (reference sequence). The CDR3 DNA is TGTGCCAGCAGCTTCGCCGGGACCGGCCTTGATGGCTACACCTTC. Its translation: CASSFAGTGLDGYTF.

This clonotype showed up just a few times. This chain uses TRBV18 with TRBJ2-5; D is unclear. Per the germline V gene, CDR1 is KGHSH and CDR2 is LQKENI. V was shortened by 3 bases and J by 5 bases, with 13 bases between the two germline ends. The CDR3 spans 14 residues. This chain's CDR3 is CASSPGLVGETQYF. The DNA for the CDR3 is TGTGCCAGCTCACCGGGCCTGGTGGGGGAGACCCAGTACTTC.

This clonotype appeared many times. The chain recombines TRBV3-1 with TRBJ2-7; unclear D gene. The V and J ends lost 3 bases and 2 bases respectively, with 5 bases between them. Germline V gene data show CDR1 as LGHDT and CDR2 as YNNKEL (reference sequence). The CDR3 contains 12 residues. The CDR3 protein is CASSHAAYEQYF. The CDR3 nucleotides are TGTGCCAGCAGCCACGCCGCCTACGAGCAGTACTTC.